These T cell receptor beta chains were read from a single sample in a study of T cells in Graves' hyperthyroidism and ophthalmopathy. TCRdb reprocessed the multiplex PCR reads with MiXCR, giving one entry per CDR3 protein. This table has roughly 700,000 distinct CDR3 sequences, approximately 36% appearing once. Sequencing was done on a sample of blood. These receptors were obtained from a woman aged 35 to 49 with Graves' hyperthyroidism. Each CDR3 is given with its conserved first and last residue. D genes are given only for firm matches. Rows give clone size only sometimes, using once, few, many, or a class for an expanded clone.

V gene: TRBV20-1; J gene: TRBJ2-7; D gene: NA; clone size: NA; CDR3 DNA: TGCAGTGCTAGAGGAGAGGAGGGAAAGAGTTCCTACGAGCAGTACTTC; CDR3 protein: CSARGEEGKSSYEQYF
V gene: TRBV10-3; J gene: TRBJ1-6; D gene: TRBD1; clone size: many; CDR3 DNA: TGTGCCATCAGTGCCCAACAGGGGTTCTTAGAGAATTCACCCCTCCACTTT; CDR3 protein: CAISAQQGFLENSPLHF
V gene: TRBV7-2; J gene: TRBJ1-1; D gene: NA; clone size: NA; CDR3 DNA: TGTGCCAGCAGGTCCACTAGCGGGGTGGGCGCAGCTTTCTTT; CDR3 protein: CASRSTSGVGAAFF
V gene: TRBV7-2; J gene: TRBJ1-2; D gene: NA; clone size: many; CDR3 DNA: TGTGCCAGCAGCTTAGCGTCAGGGGAGGACTATGGCTACACCTTC; CDR3 protein: CASSLASGEDYGYTF
V gene: TRBV7-3; J gene: TRBJ1-2; D gene: TRBD1; clone size: NA; CDR3 DNA: TGTGCCAGCAGCTCTACCCGGACAGGGGTAATCTATGGCTACACCTTC; CDR3 protein: CASSSTRTGVIYGYTF
V gene: TRBV12-3/TRBV12-4; J gene: TRBJ1-4; D gene: NA; clone size: many; CDR3 DNA: TGTGCCAGCAGTTTTGGGCGTGAAAAACTGTTTTTT; CDR3 protein: CASSFGREKLFF
V gene: TRBV4-3; J gene: TRBJ1-1; D gene: NA; clone size: NA; CDR3 DNA: TGCGCCAGCAGCCAAGTAAGTCAGAAGAACACTGAAGCTTTCTTT; CDR3 protein: CASSQVSQKNTEAFF
V gene: TRBV6-6; J gene: TRBJ1-1; D gene: NA; clone size: few; CDR3 DNA: TGTGCCAGCAGTTACTCGATTTATGGCCTTGGGGAGAACACTGAAGCTTTCTTT; CDR3 protein: CASSYSIYGLGENTEAFF
V gene: TRBV7-2; J gene: TRBJ2-7; D gene: NA; clone size: NA; CDR3 DNA: TGTGCCAGCAGCTTAGGGCAGGGGAGAGAGGAGCAGTACTTC; CDR3 protein: CASSLGQGREEQYF
V gene: TRBV2; J gene: TRBJ2-7; D gene: NA; clone size: many; CDR3 DNA: TGTGCCAGCAGCGACTGGACCCTAGACGAGCAGTACTTC; CDR3 protein: CASSDWTLDEQYF
V gene: TRBV29-1; J gene: TRBJ1-2; D gene: NA; clone size: many; CDR3 DNA: TGCAGCGTAAGAGGGTACCGAGGCTACACCTTC; CDR3 protein: CSVRGYRGYTF
V gene: TRBV4-3; J gene: TRBJ2-5; D gene: NA; clone size: NA; CDR3 DNA: TGCGCCAGCAGCCAAGATGGTCCCCTCGTGAAAGGGGGGGAGACCCAGTACTTC; CDR3 protein: CASSQDGPLVKGGETQYF
V gene: TRBV6-5; J gene: TRBJ1-1; D gene: NA; clone size: few; CDR3 DNA: TGTGCCAGCACCCAAACCGGATCGAACACTGAAGCTTTCTTT; CDR3 protein: CASTQTGSNTEAFF
V gene: TRBV7-2; J gene: TRBJ2-7; D gene: TRBD1; clone size: NA; CDR3 DNA: TGTGCCAGCAGCTCCTGGGACAGGGTATCCCACGAGCAGTACTTC; CDR3 protein: CASSSWDRVSHEQYF
V gene: TRBV19; J gene: TRBJ1-4; D gene: NA; clone size: few; CDR3 DNA: TGTGCCAGTAGTATATCGGACAGTAATGAAAAACTGTTTTTT; CDR3 protein: CASSISDSNEKLFF
V gene: TRBV7-2; J gene: TRBJ1-6; D gene: NA; clone size: few; CDR3 DNA: TGTGCCAGCAGCTTAGATTTTATTGTCACCCCGCGCTCACCCCTCCACTTT; CDR3 protein: CASSLDFIVTPRSPLHF
V gene: TRBV7-2; J gene: TRBJ2-1; D gene: NA; clone size: NA; CDR3 DNA: TGTGCCAGCAGCTTGGGCGGGATGGATGAGCAGTTCTTC; CDR3 protein: CASSLGGMDEQFF
V gene: TRBV10-3; J gene: TRBJ1-5; D gene: TRBD1; clone size: NA; CDR3 DNA: TGTGCCATCAGTGAGCTCTCCGGGACAGAGGAGACCCAGCATTTT; CDR3 protein: CAISELSGTEETQHF
V gene: TRBV12-3/TRBV12-4; J gene: TRBJ2-6; D gene: TRBD2; clone size: NA; CDR3 DNA: TGTGCCAGCAGTTACTCCCGGGGGGATGTCTCTGGGGCCAACGTCCTGACTTTC; CDR3 protein: CASSYSRGDVSGANVLTF
V gene: TRBV29-1; J gene: TRBJ2-5; D gene: NA; clone size: NA; CDR3 DNA: TGCAGCGTTGTCCGGAGCTTGATGTCGGAGACCCAGTACTTC; CDR3 protein: CSVVRSLMSETQYF
V gene: TRBV7-9; J gene: TRBJ2-7; D gene: NA; clone size: many; CDR3 DNA: TGTGCCAGCAGCGACTCTCGAGGTAGCCGCGAGCAGTACTTC; CDR3 protein: CASSDSRGSREQYF
V gene: TRBV24-1; J gene: TRBJ1-1; D gene: TRBD1; clone size: NA; CDR3 DNA: TGTGCCACCAGTGATACAGGGGGGTTGAACACTGAAGCTTTCTTT; CDR3 protein: CATSDTGGLNTEAFF
V gene: TRBV11-1; J gene: TRBJ2-7; D gene: NA; clone size: NA; CDR3 DNA: TGTGCCAGCAGACCTGAGGGGGGGCGGAAAACCTACGAGCAGTACTTC; CDR3 protein: CASRPEGGRKTYEQYF
V gene: TRBV12-3/TRBV12-4; J gene: TRBJ1-5; D gene: TRBD1; clone size: few; CDR3 DNA: TGTGCCAGCAGTTTTAACAGGGGGGAACAGCCCCAGCATTTT; CDR3 protein: CASSFNRGEQPQHF
V gene: TRBV6-2/TRBV6-3; J gene: TRBJ1-5; D gene: NA; clone size: NA; CDR3 DNA: TGTGCCACCCAAAACCCGAGGGTCCTCACGGGTCAGCCCCAGCATTTT; CDR3 protein: CATQNPRVLTGQPQHF
V gene: TRBV6-2/TRBV6-3; J gene: TRBJ1-5; D gene: NA; clone size: NA; CDR3 DNA: TGTGCCAGCACTTTACTACCTAGCAATCAGCCCCAGCATTTT; CDR3 protein: CASTLLPSNQPQHF
V gene: TRBV5-5; J gene: TRBJ2-6; D gene: TRBD1; clone size: NA; CDR3 DNA: TGTGCCAGCAGCCCCACCTTGGGACAGGATGCCGGGGCCAACGTCCTGACTTTC; CDR3 protein: CASSPTLGQDAGANVLTF
V gene: TRBV6-1; J gene: TRBJ2-5; D gene: TRBD1; clone size: NA; CDR3 DNA: TGTGCCTGGAGTGTTGGGACAGATTTGACCCAGTACTTC; CDR3 protein: CAWSVGTDLTQYF
V gene: TRBV25-1; J gene: TRBJ1-2; D gene: NA; clone size: NA; CDR3 DNA: TGTGCCAGCAGTGCTAGAGATAGAACAGGGAACTATGGCTACACCTTC; CDR3 protein: CASSARDRTGNYGYTF
V gene: TRBV20-1; J gene: TRBJ1-4; D gene: NA; clone size: NA; CDR3 DNA: TGCAGTGCTGGAGATGCCGGGATTAATGAAAAACTGTTTTTT; CDR3 protein: CSAGDAGINEKLFF
V gene: TRBV20-1; J gene: TRBJ2-7; D gene: NA; clone size: NA; CDR3 DNA: TGCAGTGCTAGAGATTTTCGACCACCTCTTATGCTCCGCCTCTACGAGCAGTACTTC; CDR3 protein: CSARDFRPPLMLRLYEQYF
V gene: TRBV29-1; J gene: TRBJ1-1; D gene: NA; clone size: many; CDR3 DNA: TGCAGCGCCGAGGGGGACAAGGAAGCTTTCTTT; CDR3 protein: CSAEGDKEAFF
V gene: TRBV7-3; J gene: TRBJ2-7; D gene: TRBD1; clone size: NA; CDR3 DNA: TGTGCCAGCAGTAAGACCGGGACAGGGACCTACGAGCAGTACTTC; CDR3 protein: CASSKTGTGTYEQYF
V gene: TRBV6-5; J gene: TRBJ1-6; D gene: NA; clone size: once; CDR3 DNA: TGTGCCAGCAGTTCGAGCCCCAGGGGTAATCCACCCCTCCACTTT; CDR3 protein: CASSSSPRGNPPLHF
V gene: TRBV7-2; J gene: TRBJ1-1; D gene: NA; clone size: NA; CDR3 DNA: TGTGCCAGCACCGGCTATGGAACTGAAGTTTTCTTT; CDR3 protein: CASTGYGTEVFF
V gene: TRBV20-1; J gene: TRBJ2-7; D gene: NA; clone size: many; CDR3 DNA: TGCAGTGTTTCGTCGTCCGTCCGCGAGCAGTACTTC; CDR3 protein: CSVSSSVREQYF
V gene: TRBV7-2; J gene: TRBJ1-1; D gene: NA; clone size: NA; CDR3 DNA: TGTGCCAGCAGCCCCGGACAGAACCCTCCGCGGGCTTTCTTT; CDR3 protein: CASSPGQNPPRAFF
V gene: TRBV7-2; J gene: TRBJ1-5; D gene: NA; clone size: NA; CDR3 DNA: TGCGCCAGCAGCCAATCTGCCGAAGGGTTTGGAAGCCAGCCCCAGCATTTT; CDR3 protein: CASSQSAEGFGSQPQHF
V gene: TRBV12-3/TRBV12-4; J gene: TRBJ1-5; D gene: NA; clone size: many; CDR3 DNA: TGTGCCAGCAGCTTGGGTGTTCAGCCCCAGCATTTT; CDR3 protein: CASSLGVQPQHF
V gene: TRBV29-1; J gene: TRBJ1-1; D gene: NA; clone size: NA; CDR3 DNA: TGCAGCGTTGCTTCGGCAGCCAGCCCGAACACTGAAGCTTTCTTT; CDR3 protein: CSVASAASPNTEAFF
V gene: TRBV7-8; J gene: TRBJ2-7; D gene: NA; clone size: many; CDR3 DNA: TGTGCCAGCAGCATAGACCCGAGGGGGTTGCTTGAGCAGTACTTC; CDR3 protein: CASSIDPRGLLEQYF
V gene: TRBV19; J gene: TRBJ2-2; D gene: NA; clone size: NA; CDR3 DNA: TGTGCCAGTAGTGCAAATCTAGATACCGGGGAGCTGTTTTTT; CDR3 protein: CASSANLDTGELFF
V gene: TRBV7-9; J gene: TRBJ2-1; D gene: NA; clone size: NA; CDR3 DNA: TGTGCCAGCCTAGTGGACCGCTACAATGAGCAGTTCTTC; CDR3 protein: CASLVDRYNEQFF
V gene: TRBV5-1; J gene: TRBJ2-2; D gene: NA; clone size: NA; CDR3 DNA: TGCGCCAGCAGCGGGTTAGCAGGCACCGGGGAGCTGTTTTTT; CDR3 protein: CASSGLAGTGELFF
V gene: TRBV5-1; J gene: TRBJ1-1; D gene: NA; clone size: few; CDR3 DNA: TGCGCCAGCAGCTTGGCTTATGGGGCTGAAGCTTTCTTT; CDR3 protein: CASSLAYGAEAFF
V gene: TRBV19; J gene: TRBJ2-5; D gene: NA; clone size: NA; CDR3 DNA: TGTGCCAGTAGTTATAGGTCAGGGAGTCAAGAGACCCAGTACTTC; CDR3 protein: CASSYRSGSQETQYF
V gene: TRBV10-3; J gene: TRBJ2-2; D gene: TRBD2; clone size: NA; CDR3 DNA: TGTGCCGGATCCCCTAGCGGCACCGGGGAGCTGTTTTTT; CDR3 protein: CAGSPSGTGELFF
V gene: TRBV25-1; J gene: TRBJ2-7; D gene: TRBD2; clone size: NA; CDR3 DNA: TGTGCCAGCAGTGAATTGGGCGGGGGGGCGGTCGAGCAGTACTTC; CDR3 protein: CASSELGGGAVEQYF
V gene: TRBV6-6; J gene: TRBJ1-3; D gene: NA; clone size: NA; CDR3 DNA: TGTGCCAGCAGCCCCCGCGGGGGAAGAAACACCATATATTTT; CDR3 protein: CASSPRGGRNTIYF
V gene: TRBV27; J gene: TRBJ1-2; D gene: NA; clone size: NA; CDR3 DNA: TGTGCCAGCAGTTTATCGATGGGCAGTGGCTACACCTTC; CDR3 protein: CASSLSMGSGYTF
V gene: TRBV11-1; J gene: TRBJ1-1; D gene: TRBD1; clone size: few; CDR3 DNA: TGTGCCAGCAGCCCCAACAGGGGGCGATACACTGAAGCTTTCTTT; CDR3 protein: CASSPNRGRYTEAFF
V gene: TRBV10-3; J gene: TRBJ1-3; D gene: NA; clone size: NA; CDR3 DNA: TGTGCCAGCAGTTACTCCCGCCGGGACCCCCCGTATTTT; CDR3 protein: CASSYSRRDPPYF
V gene: TRBV14; J gene: TRBJ2-1; D gene: NA; clone size: NA; CDR3 DNA: TGTGCCAGCAGCCAAGTTGACAATGAGCAGTTCTTC; CDR3 protein: CASSQVDNEQFF
V gene: TRBV10-1; J gene: TRBJ2-7; D gene: TRBD2; clone size: many; CDR3 DNA: TGCGCCAGCAGTGGGGAGGGTTCCAAGTCCTACGAGCAGTACTTC; CDR3 protein: CASSGEGSKSYEQYF
V gene: TRBV5-8; J gene: TRBJ1-2; D gene: NA; clone size: few; CDR3 DNA: TGTGCCAGCACTCAGGCGGACGTCGGCTATGGCTACACCTTC; CDR3 protein: CASTQADVGYGYTF